The 23 T cell receptor beta chains reported below all come from one sample, sequenced in a study of cytomegalovirus exposure and HLA in healthy donors. The PCR used 60 Vbeta and 13 Jbeta primers. Data came from immunoSEQ multiplex PCR; TCRdb stores just in-frame clones and leaves some out. The data contain 150,000 to 200,000 clones, roughly 80% of them singletons. Input material: PBMCs. These receptors were obtained from a man in his late teens or twenties in good health and CMV-seropositive.

The gene calls are TRBV4-1 and TRBJ2-3; 7 bases line up with TRBD2. This CDR3 region has 16 residues. Germline lookup yields CDR1 MGHRA and CDR2 YSYEKL. The trim removed 1 base at V and 11 bases at J, leaving 15 bases unmatched. The DNA of the CDR3 is TGCGCCAGCAGCCAAGCTTTGGCGGGAGTTTTTGGGTTGCAGTATTTT. Protein sequence: CASSQALAGVFGLQYF.

This chain uses TRBV6-5 with TRBJ2-1, with TRBD2 matching 8 bases. Germline lookup yields CDR1 MNHEY and CDR2 SVGAGI. V lost 8 bases to trimming and J lost 8 bases; unmatched junction nucleotides: 11. The CDR3 has 14 residues. The CDR3 DNA sequence: TGTGCCAGCGGGATAGAAGCGGGAGTGCATGAGCAGTTCTTC. Translating it yields CASGIEAGVHEQFF.

The chain has TRBV2 and TRBJ2-7, with TRBD1 identical over 10 bases. CDR3 length: 15 amino acids. Trimming cost V 6 bases and J 6 bases; bases outside gene matches: 11. Germline V gives CDR1 SNHLY, CDR2 FYNNEI. CDR3 protein: CASSTGTGERSEQYF. The CDR3 DNA reads as TGTGCCAGCAGCACCGGGACAGGGGAAAGGAGCGAGCAGTACTTC.

This sequence joins TRBV11-3 and TRBJ2-1; 11 nucleotides align to TRBD2. This CDR3 has 15 residues. Germline V CDR1 and CDR2: SGHNT, YENEEA. The junction had 3 bases not matched to a gene; V was cut back by 0 bases and J by 8 bases. CDR3 DNA: TGTGCCAGCAGCTTAGAGGCTAGCGGGAGGTATGAGCAGTTCTTC. Translating it yields CASSLEASGRYEQFF.

The CDR3 sequence is CASSPDGTSGNEQYF. The DNA for the CDR3 is TGCGCCAGCAGCCCGGACGGGACTAGCGGGAACGAGCAGTACTTC. V gene TRBV5-1 combines with J gene TRBJ2-7; TRBD2 matches at 13 bases. Unmatched junction bases numbered 6, after V lost 4 bases and J lost 5 bases. This CDR3 is built from 15 residues. Looked up from germline, CDR1 is SGHRS and CDR2 is YFSETQ.

The chain joins TRBV5-1 to TRBJ2-3; D is unresolved. Germline V gene data show CDR1 as SGHRS and CDR2 as YFSETQ. V gave up 5 bases and J gave up 7 bases, with 20 bases separating them. The length of the CDR3 is 15 residues. The CDR3 loop is CASRSDSNLYYTQYF. For the CDR3, the DNA is TGCGCCAGCAGATCCGACTCGAACCTCTATTATACGCAGTATTTT.

The chain combines TRBV9 with TRBJ2-2; 12 nucleotides agree with TRBD1. Germline V lookup: CDR1 SGDLS, CDR2 YYNGEE. The CDR3 runs 17 residues. The J segment lost 1 base and the V segment lost 6 bases, leaving 7 bases of the junction unmatched. The CDR3, as DNA: TGTGCCAGCACCTCAGGGACAGGGGGCAGGAACACCGGGGAGCTGTTTTTT. This codes for CASTSGTGGRNTGELFF.

The chain links TRBV5-4 to TRBJ2-1, with D perhaps matching TRBD2 (6 bases). This CDR3 spans 14 amino acids. The ends were cut back, 0 bases at V and 6 bases at J, with 10 bases in the middle. In germline, CDR1 is SGHNT, CDR2 YYREEE (reference sequence). CDR3 coding DNA: TGTGCCAGCAGCTTGGTCCCTAGCGCCAATGAGCAGTTCTTC. It specifies CASSLVPSANEQFF. Filled out from reference TRBV5-4 and TRBJ2-1, the complete variable domain reads ETGVTQSPTHLIKTRGQQVTLRCSSQSGHNTVSWYQQALGQGPQFIFQYYREEENGRGNFPPRFSGLQFPNYSSELNVNALELDDSALYLCASSLVPSANEQFFGPGTRLTVL.

The chain uses TRBV5-6 and TRBJ2-7, with 12 bases lining up with TRBD2. In germline, CDR1 is SGHDT, CDR2 YYEEEE. This CDR3 comprises 16 residues. V was pared by 4 bases and J by 3 bases, with 8 bases of the junction left unmatched. CDR3 protein: CASSQRLAGEYYEQYF. The CDR3 DNA reads TGTGCCAGCAGCCAACGACTAGCGGGAGAGTACTACGAGCAGTACTTC.

This clone was picked up one time. The chain employs TRBV14 and TRBJ2-7; 10 nucleotides line up with TRBD1. This CDR3 is built from 16 residues. Unmatched junction bases numbered 7, after V lost 5 bases and J lost 0 bases. The germline V gene has CDR1 SGHDN and CDR2 FVKESK. CDR3 sequence (DNA): TGTGCCAGCAGCGCTAGGGACAGGGGTTTCTCCTACGAGCAGTACTTC. Protein sequence: CASSARDRGFSYEQYF.

The chain recombines TRBV6-6 with TRBJ1-1; TRBD1 agrees at 9 bases. The CDR3 extends over 15 amino acids. Germline CDR1 is MNHNY and CDR2 is SVGAGI (reference sequence). The V and J ends lost 2 bases and 4 bases, in that order; junction bases with no gene match: 5. CDR3 residues: CASSYRQGVGTEAFF. CDR3 in DNA: TGTGCCAGCAGTTACAGACAGGGGGTTGGCACTGAAGCTTTCTTT.

A few counts support this clone. V and J are TRBV30 and TRBJ2-3; D not resolved. V lost 2 bases to trimming and J lost 0 bases, with 6 bases between them. Germline V CDR1 and CDR2: GTSNPN, SVGIG (reference sequence). The CDR3 covers 13 residues. Here the CDR3 DNA reads TGTGCCTGGAGTTTCGGTAGCACAGATACGCAGTATTTT. Amino acid sequence: CAWSFGSTDTQYF.

The sample holds a few counts of this clone. V gene TRBV27 combines with J gene TRBJ1-5, with 7 bases that match TRBD1. This CDR3 has 14 residues. CDR1 is MNHEY, CDR2 SMNVEV, per germline (reference sequence). With V trimmed by 8 bases and J by 2 bases, 6 bases remained unmatched. The CDR3 is CASGYRGGNQPQHF. For the CDR3, the DNA is TGTGCCAGCGGGTACAGGGGCGGCAATCAGCCCCAGCATTTT.

This clone was seen only once. The chain employs TRBV25-1 and TRBJ2-1; TRBD2 matches at 8 bases. The CDR3 contains 17 residues. V gave up 8 bases and J gave up 0 bases; unmatched junction bases: 12. Germline V CDR1 and CDR2: MGHDK, SYGVNS. The CDR3 nucleotides read TGTGCCAGCGGGGTTGCGGGAGGCTACAACTCCTACAATGAGCAGTTCTTC. This translates into CASGVAGGYNSYNEQFF.

CDR3 region: CAWSVGLTDTQYF. In DNA form, the CDR3 reads TGTGCCTGGAGTGTGGGGCTCACAGATACGCAGTATTTT. The rearrangement joins TRBV30 to TRBJ2-3; TRBD1 might be the D (5 bases). Germline-derived CDR1 and CDR2 are GTSNPN and SVGIG (reference sequence). The V and J ends lost 0 bases and 2 bases respectively, with 6 bases between them. This CDR3 region has 13 residues. The full variable domain, rest sourced from reference TRBV30 and TRBJ2-3, is SQTIHQWPATLVQPVGSPLSLECTVEGTSNPNLYWYRQAAGRGLQLLFYSVGIGQISSEVPQNLSASRPQDRQFILSSKKLLLSDSGFYLCAWSVGLTDTQYFGPGTRLTVL.

The rearrangement joins TRBV30 to TRBJ2-5; D might be TRBD1 (6 bases). CDR1 is GTSNPN, CDR2 SVGIG, per germline (reference sequence). The length of the CDR3 is 15 residues. Trimming took 3 bases from V and 5 from J, leaving 19 bases between them. This CDR3 reads CAWSLRTVERETQYF. The CDR3 region has the DNA TGTGCCTGGAGCCTAAGGACAGTTGAGAGGGAGACCCAGTACTTC.

This clone showed up just once. This sequence joins TRBV4-1 and TRBJ2-2; TRBD1 agrees at 10 bases. V lost 4 bases, J lost 5 bases, and 10 bases stayed unmatched. The germline V gene encodes CDR1 MGHRA and CDR2 YSYEKL. This CDR3 is built from 17 residues. The CDR3 coding sequence is TGCGCCAGCAGCCCCTACTCCCGACAGGGGGCAACCGGGGAGCTGTTTTTT. It encodes CASSPYSRQGATGELFF.

V gene TRBV12-5 combines with J gene TRBJ2-5; 12 positions match TRBD2. In germline, CDR1 is LGHNT, CDR2 FRNRAP. Trimming cost V 6 bases and J 5 bases; bases outside gene matches: 13. CDR3 length: 17 amino acids. The CDR3 spells CASGLAGLAGAGETQYF. The CDR3 DNA reads as TGTGCTAGTGGGCTGGCGGGACTAGCGGGTGCGGGGGAGACCCAGTACTTC.

The chain carries TRBV21-1 and TRBJ1-2; the table calls TRBD1, which could not be checked here. TRBV21-1 is noted as a pseudogene. This CDR3 contains 15 residues. Here the CDR3 DNA reads TGTGCCAGCAGCAAAGTGATCAGGGTCCCCTATGGCTACACCTTC. The encoded protein is CASSKVIRVPYGYTF.

The chain is built from TRBV19 and TRBJ2-3, with TRBD2 identical over 7 bases. Germline CDR1 LNHDA, CDR2 SQIVND (reference sequence). The CDR3 extends over 14 amino acids. With V trimmed by 10 bases and J by 5 bases, 12 bases remained unmatched. CDR3 region: CATEDGGSRDTQYF. In nucleotides, the CDR3 is TGTGCCACCGAGGACGGCGGGAGCCGAGATACGCAGTATTTT.

The V gene is TRBV7-3, the J gene TRBJ2-1, with 10 bases aligning to TRBD2. J was trimmed by 5 bases and V by 5 bases; bases with no gene match: 6. Germline V CDR1 and CDR2: SGHTA, FQGTGA. This CDR3 has 15 amino acids. The CDR3 DNA reads TGTGCCAGCAGCCTTTGGACTAGCGGAAACAATGAGCAGTTCTTC. Translating gives CASSLWTSGNNEQFF.

CDR3 region: CSVRTSETYEQYF. The CDR3, as DNA: TGCAGCGTCCGGACTAGCGAAACCTACGAGCAGTACTTC. The genes are TRBV29-1 and TRBJ2-7, with 9 bases identical to TRBD2. Trimming at V came to 6 bases and at J to 2 bases, leaving 5 bases not matched to a gene. In germline, CDR1 is SQVTM, CDR2 ANQGSEA. There are 13 residues in the CDR3.

V and J are TRBV5-4 and TRBJ2-5; 7 nucleotides align to TRBD2. The CDR3 runs 15 residues. V shed 3 bases, J shed 5 bases, and the junction held 10 bases outside the gene matches. CDR1 and CDR2 (germline): SGHNT, YYREEE (reference sequence). Here the CDR3 reads CASSSGGGPWETQYF. In nucleotides, the CDR3 is TGTGCCAGCAGCTCTGGGGGAGGGCCGTGGGAGACCCAGTACTTC.